This TCR beta chain stems from a study of T cell responses to AZD1222 COVID-19 vaccine. Overall study findings and caveats: Females outnumbered males among donors, who were mostly white British; clonal diversity was possibly underestimated. Repertoire collection took place solely once the T cell response had peaked. The span of vaccine-associated CD4 TCRs extended across spike, with dominance at 160-218 and 743-854.

Of note for this clone: Its antigen is still unknown.

The assay was immunoSEQ multiplex PCR, and TCRdb's table has in-frame clones only and misses some. The sample records approximately 190,000 clones, more than 75% being singletons. This CDR3 region has 17 residues. V trimming: 1 base; J trimming: 3 bases; junction bases outside the gene matches: 6. The germline V gene encodes CDR1 LNHNV and CDR2 YYDKDF (reference sequence). The sequence was collected from an adult in good health. The sample in question was peripheral blood, obtained on day 0 of AZD1222 vaccination. V usage is TRBV15 and J usage is TRBJ2-3, with TRBD2 matching over 11 bases. CDR3 sequence (DNA): TGTGCCACCAGCAGAGGCCCGGGACTAGCGGAGACAGATACGCAGTATTTT. Its protein product is CATSRGPGLAETDTQYF.